The sequence of this T cell receptor beta chain was determined in a study of blood T cell repertoires in COVID-19. Turning to the study itself: Researchers got acute and convalescent COVID-19 samples from the United States, Italy and Spain. PBMCs, B-cell-depleted T cells, or T cells were the source of the cDNA or gDNA that made up the material.

As originally analysed: Amplifying reference gene primers gave estimates of nucleated cell counts. Generated by immunoSEQ multiplex PCR, the TCRdb table keeps only in-frame clones and is missing some. The V and J calls and the clone size are those of that table, but D and trimming were determined from the DNA. The table records over 200,000 clones, 70% to 90% of them present only once. This CDR3 comprises 14 residues. The V and J ends lost 10 bases and 0 bases respectively, with 13 bases between them. The germline gives CDR1 SEHNR, CDR2 FQNEAQ (reference sequence). The rearrangement joins TRBV7-9 to TRBJ2-1; D is ambiguous. Sequencing used peripheral blood. The TCR comes from a woman aged 18-29 years who had recovered from COVID-19. The CDR3 loop is CANGADSSYNEQFF. The CDR3 bases are TGTGCCAACGGCGCGGATAGCTCCTACAATGAGCAGTTCTTC.